This TCR beta chain was identified in a study of PD-L1 blockade in urothelial cancer. Whole-study context: Atezolizumab therapy began for patients in 2014, dosed at 1,200 mg intravenously every 3 weeks. Study results and limitations: Larger 3-week expansion of tumor-associated blood clones was seen in durable-benefit patients.

In germline, CDR1 is PRHDT, CDR2 FYEKMQ (reference sequence). The CDR3 loop spans 16 amino acids. V lost 3 bases, J lost 2 bases, and 14 bases lay in between. Sequencing used immunoSEQ multiplex PCR; TCRdb keeps in-frame clones, though not all of them. The profile covers approximately 100,000 clones, with about 85% appearing a single time and approximately 2.4% taken by the ten largest. Worth noting for this clone: Its matching antigen is unknown.

Sequenced material: PBMCs, taken around atezolizumab (anti-PD-L1) treatment. This chain uses TRBV13 with TRBJ2-1; TRBD2 is a possible D gene (5 bases). This sequence was found in a man aged 45-60 years with urothelial cancer. The DNA for the CDR3 is TGTGCCAGCAGCTTCACCGCAACCGGGACCTACAATGAGCAGTTCTTC. This gives the protein CASSFTATGTYNEQFF.